This T cell receptor (beta chain) comes out of a study of memory CD4+ T cells and cytomegalovirus serostatus. Single viable CD3+CD4+CD8-CD45RO+ cells were sorted as the memory CD4+ T cells. Produced via immunoSEQ multiplex PCR; TCRdb's table is partial and in-frame only. This sample yields about 75,000 clones, of which around four fifths are seen a single time; 2.6% belongs to the top ten. The sequence derives from an adult in good health and CMV-seropositive. Sequencing input: memory CD4+ T cells from blood.

In nucleotides, the CDR3 is TGCGCCAGCAGCCGACGTGGGACCCAGTACTTC. It is translated as CASSRRGTQYF. The chain carries TRBV4-1 and TRBJ2-5; D remains unclear. The CDR3 has 11 amino acids. CDR1 and CDR2 (germline): MGHRA, YSYEKL. V was cut by 4 bases and J by 7 bases, with 7 bases left in between.